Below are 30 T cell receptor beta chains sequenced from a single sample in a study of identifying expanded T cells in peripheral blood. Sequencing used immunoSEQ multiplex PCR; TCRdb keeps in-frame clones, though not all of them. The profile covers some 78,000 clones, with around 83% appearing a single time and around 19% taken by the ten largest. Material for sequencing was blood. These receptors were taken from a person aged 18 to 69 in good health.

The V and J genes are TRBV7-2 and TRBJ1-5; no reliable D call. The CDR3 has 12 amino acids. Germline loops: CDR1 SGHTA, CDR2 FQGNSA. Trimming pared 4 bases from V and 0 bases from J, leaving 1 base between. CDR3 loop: CASSYSNQPQHF. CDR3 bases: TGTGCCAGCAGCTATAGCAATCAGCCCCAGCATTTT.

DNA of the CDR3: TGTGCCAGCAGCTTAGATATCAATGAGCAGTTCTTC. As protein: CASSLDINEQFF. The chain links TRBV7-2 to TRBJ2-1; D is unclear. V was shortened by 1 base and J by 6 bases, with 4 bases between the two germline ends. The V gene's germline CDR1 is SGHTA and CDR2 FQGNSA. The CDR3 is 12 residues long.

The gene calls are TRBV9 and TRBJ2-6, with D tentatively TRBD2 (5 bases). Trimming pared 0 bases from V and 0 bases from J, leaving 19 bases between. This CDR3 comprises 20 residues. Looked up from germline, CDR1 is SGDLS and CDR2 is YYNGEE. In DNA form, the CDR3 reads TGTGCCAGCAGCGTAGGGGCGGGCTCAAGAGGCATCTCTGGGGCCAACGTCCTGACTTTC. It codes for CASSVGAGSRGISGANVLTF.

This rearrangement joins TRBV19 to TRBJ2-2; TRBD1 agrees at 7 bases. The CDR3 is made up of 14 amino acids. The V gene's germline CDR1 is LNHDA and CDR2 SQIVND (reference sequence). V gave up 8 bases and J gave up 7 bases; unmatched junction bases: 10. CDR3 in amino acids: CASVIGQESGELFF. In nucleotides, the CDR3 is TGTGCCAGTGTCATCGGACAGGAAAGCGGGGAGCTGTTTTTT.

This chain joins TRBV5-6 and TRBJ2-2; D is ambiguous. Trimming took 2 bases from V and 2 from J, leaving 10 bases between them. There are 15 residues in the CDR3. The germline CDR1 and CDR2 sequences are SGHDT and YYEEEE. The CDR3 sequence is CASSFYSDNTGELFF. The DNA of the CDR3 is TGTGCCAGCAGCTTCTACAGCGACAACACCGGGGAGCTGTTTTTT.

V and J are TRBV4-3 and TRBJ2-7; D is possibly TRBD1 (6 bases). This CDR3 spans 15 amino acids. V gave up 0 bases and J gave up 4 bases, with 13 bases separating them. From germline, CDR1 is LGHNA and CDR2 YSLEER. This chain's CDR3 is CASSQDTGFSYEQYF. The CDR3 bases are TGCGCCAGCAGCCAAGATACAGGGTTTTCGTACGAGCAGTACTTC.

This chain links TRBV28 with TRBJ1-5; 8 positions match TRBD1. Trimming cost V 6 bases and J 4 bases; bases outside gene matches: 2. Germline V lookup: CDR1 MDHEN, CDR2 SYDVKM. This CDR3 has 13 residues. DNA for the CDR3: TGTGCCAGCAGCCAGGGGGCGAATCAGCCCCAGCATTTT. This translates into CASSQGANQPQHF.

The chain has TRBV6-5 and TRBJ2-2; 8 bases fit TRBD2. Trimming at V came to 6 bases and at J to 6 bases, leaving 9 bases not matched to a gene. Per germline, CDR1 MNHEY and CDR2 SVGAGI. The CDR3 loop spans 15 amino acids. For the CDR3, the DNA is TGTGCCAGCAGGTCACTAGCGGAAACGGCCGGGGAGCTGTTTTTT. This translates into CASRSLAETAGELFF.

The CDR3: CASSPYPPGAPEQYF. CDR3 in DNA: TGTGCCAGCAGTCCATATCCGCCGGGTGCCCCCGAGCAGTACTTC. The rearrangement joins TRBV27 to TRBJ2-7; D is uncertain. This CDR3 region has 15 residues. Looked up from germline, CDR1 is MNHEY and CDR2 is SMNVEV (reference sequence). V was shortened by 5 bases and J by 6 bases, with 20 bases between the two germline ends.

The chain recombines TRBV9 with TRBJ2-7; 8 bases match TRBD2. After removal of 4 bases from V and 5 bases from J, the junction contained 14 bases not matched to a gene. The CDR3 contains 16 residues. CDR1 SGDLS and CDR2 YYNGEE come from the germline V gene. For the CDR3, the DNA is TGTGCCAGCAGCCCCTCCGTCGAGCGGGAGTACCACGAGCAGTACTTC. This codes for CASSPSVEREYHEQYF.

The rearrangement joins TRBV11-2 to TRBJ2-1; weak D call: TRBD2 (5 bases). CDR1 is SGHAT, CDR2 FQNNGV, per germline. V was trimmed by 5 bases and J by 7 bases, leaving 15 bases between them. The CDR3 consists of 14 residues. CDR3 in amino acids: CASSLSLARNEQFF. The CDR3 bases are TGTGCCAGCAGCCTATCCCTAGCACGGAATGAGCAGTTCTTC.

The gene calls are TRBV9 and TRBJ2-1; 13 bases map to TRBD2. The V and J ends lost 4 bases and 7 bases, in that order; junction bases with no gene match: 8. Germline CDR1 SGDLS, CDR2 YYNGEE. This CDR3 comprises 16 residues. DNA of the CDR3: TGTGCCAGCAGCCCCATTCGACTAGCGGGAGGTAATGAGCAGTTCTTC. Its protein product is CASSPIRLAGGNEQFF.

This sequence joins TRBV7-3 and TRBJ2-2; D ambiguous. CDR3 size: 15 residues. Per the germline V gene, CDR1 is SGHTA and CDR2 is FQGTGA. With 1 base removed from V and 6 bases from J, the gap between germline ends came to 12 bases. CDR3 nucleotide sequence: TGTGCCAGCAGCTTAAAACCTCTTAGCCCCGGGGAGCTGTTTTTT. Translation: CASSLKPLSPGELFF.

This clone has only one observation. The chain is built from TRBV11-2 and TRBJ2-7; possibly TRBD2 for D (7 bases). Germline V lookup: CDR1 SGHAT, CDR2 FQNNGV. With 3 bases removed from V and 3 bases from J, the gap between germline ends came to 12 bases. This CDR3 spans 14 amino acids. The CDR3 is CASSFGGRGYEQYF. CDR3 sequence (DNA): TGTGCCAGCAGCTTCGGGGGGCGCGGCTACGAGCAGTACTTC.

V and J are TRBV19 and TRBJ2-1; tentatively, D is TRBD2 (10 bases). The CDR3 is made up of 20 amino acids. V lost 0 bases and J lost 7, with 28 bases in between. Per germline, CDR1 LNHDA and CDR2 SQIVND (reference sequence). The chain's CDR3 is CASSIEGQGSLAGVRNEQFF. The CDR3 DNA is TGTGCCAGTAGTATAGAAGGACAGGGGTCCCTAGCGGGAGTGAGGAATGAGCAGTTCTTC.

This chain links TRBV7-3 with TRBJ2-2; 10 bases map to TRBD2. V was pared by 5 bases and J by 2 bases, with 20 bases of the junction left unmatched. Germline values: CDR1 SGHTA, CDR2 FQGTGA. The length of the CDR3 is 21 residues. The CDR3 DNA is TGTGCCAGCAGCGGCAGTGAGAGCGGGAGGGCCGACATAAACAACACCGGGGAGCTGTTTTTT. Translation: CASSGSESGRADINNTGELFF. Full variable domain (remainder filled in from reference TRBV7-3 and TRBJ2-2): GAGVSQTPSNKVTEKGKYVELRCDPISGHTALYWYRQSLGQGPEFLIYFQGTGAADDSGLPNDRFFAVRPEGSVSTLKIQRTERGDSAVYLCASSGSESGRADINNTGELFFGEGSRLTVL.

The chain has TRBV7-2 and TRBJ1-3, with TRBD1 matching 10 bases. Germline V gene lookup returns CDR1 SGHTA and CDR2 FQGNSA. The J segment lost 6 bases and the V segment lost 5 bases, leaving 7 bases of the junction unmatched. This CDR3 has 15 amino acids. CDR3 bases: TGTGCCAGCAGCAATAGGACAGGGGGATTAAACACCATATATTTT. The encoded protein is CASSNRTGGLNTIYF.

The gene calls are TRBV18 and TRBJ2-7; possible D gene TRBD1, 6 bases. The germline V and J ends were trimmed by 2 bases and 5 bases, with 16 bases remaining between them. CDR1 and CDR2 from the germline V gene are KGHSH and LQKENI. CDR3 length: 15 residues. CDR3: CASSPAGQGSDEQYF. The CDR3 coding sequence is TGTGCCAGCTCACCAGCCGGGCAGGGGTCGGACGAGCAGTACTTC.

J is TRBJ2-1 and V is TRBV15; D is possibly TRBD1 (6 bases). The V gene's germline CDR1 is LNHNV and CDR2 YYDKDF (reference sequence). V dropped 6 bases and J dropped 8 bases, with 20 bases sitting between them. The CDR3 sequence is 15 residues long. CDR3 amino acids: CATSPRTQGADEQFF. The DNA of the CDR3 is TGTGCCACCAGTCCTAGAACACAGGGTGCGGATGAGCAGTTCTTC.

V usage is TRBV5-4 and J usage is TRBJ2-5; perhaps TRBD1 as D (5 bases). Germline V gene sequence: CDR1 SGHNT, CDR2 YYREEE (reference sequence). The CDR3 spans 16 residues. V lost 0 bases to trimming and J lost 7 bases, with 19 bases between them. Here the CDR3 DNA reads TGTGCCAGCAGCTTGGAAAGGGGATCACCCCTAACGACCCAGTACTTC. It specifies CASSLERGSPLTTQYF. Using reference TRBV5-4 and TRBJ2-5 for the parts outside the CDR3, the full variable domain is ETGVTQSPTHLIKTRGQQVTLRCSSQSGHNTVSWYQQALGQGPQFIFQYYREEENGRGNFPPRFSGLQFPNYSSELNVNALELDDSALYLCASSLERGSPLTTQYFGPGTRLLVL.

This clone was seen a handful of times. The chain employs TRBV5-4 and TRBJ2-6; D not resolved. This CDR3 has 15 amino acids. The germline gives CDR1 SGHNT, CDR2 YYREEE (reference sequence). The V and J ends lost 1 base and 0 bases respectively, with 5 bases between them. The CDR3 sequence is CASSLLSSGANVLTF. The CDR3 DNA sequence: TGTGCCAGCAGCTTGTTATCCTCTGGGGCCAACGTCCTGACTTTC.

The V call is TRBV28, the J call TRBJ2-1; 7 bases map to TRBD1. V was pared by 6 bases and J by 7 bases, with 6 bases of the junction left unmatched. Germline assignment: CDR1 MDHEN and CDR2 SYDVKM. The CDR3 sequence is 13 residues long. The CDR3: CASRTTGWNEQFF. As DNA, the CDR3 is TGTGCCAGCAGGACGACAGGGTGGAATGAGCAGTTCTTC.

The CDR3 reads CAWSALNRYSNQPQHF. The CDR3, as DNA: TGTGCCTGGAGTGCACTAAACAGGTATAGCAATCAGCCCCAGCATTTT. The chain joins TRBV30 to TRBJ1-5, with D perhaps TRBD1 (5 bases). This CDR3 is 16 amino acids long. Germline loops: CDR1 GTSNPN, CDR2 SVGIG (reference sequence). Trimming removed 1 base at V and 0 bases at J, with 13 bases between.

The CDR3 loop reads CASSPWKAGEVDTQYF. The CDR3 DNA follows: TGTGCCAGCAGTCCGTGGAAAGCGGGAGAGGTAGATACGCAGTATTTT. This rearrangement joins TRBV28 to TRBJ2-3; TRBD2 agrees at 8 bases. The V gene's germline CDR1 is MDHEN and CDR2 SYDVKM. V shed 5 bases and J 5 bases; nucleotides not matched to a gene: 12. This CDR3 contains 16 residues. The full variable domain, in which reference TRBV28 and TRBJ2-3 provide the parts outside the CDR3, is DVKVTQSSRYLVKRTGEKVFLECVQDMDHENMFWYRQDPGLGLRLIYFSYDVKMKEKGDIPEGYSVSREKKERFSLILESASTNQTSMYLCASSPWKAGEVDTQYFGPGTRLTVL.

CDR3 DNA sequence: TGCGCCAGCAGCTTACAGGAGGGGAATGAAAAACTGTTTTTT. Translation gives CASSLQEGNEKLFF. The V call is TRBV5-1, the J call TRBJ1-4; D is possibly TRBD1 (5 bases). The CDR3 totals 14 residues. Looked up from germline, CDR1 is SGHRS and CDR2 is YFSETQ. Trimming shortened V by 2 bases and J by 5 bases, and 10 bases separated the two germline ends.

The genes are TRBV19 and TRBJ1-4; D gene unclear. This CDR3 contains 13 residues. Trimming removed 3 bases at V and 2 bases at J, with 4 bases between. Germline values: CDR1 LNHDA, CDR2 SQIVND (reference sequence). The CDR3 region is CASSIRTNEKLFF. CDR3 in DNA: TGTGCCAGTAGTATTCGTACTAATGAAAAACTGTTTTTT.

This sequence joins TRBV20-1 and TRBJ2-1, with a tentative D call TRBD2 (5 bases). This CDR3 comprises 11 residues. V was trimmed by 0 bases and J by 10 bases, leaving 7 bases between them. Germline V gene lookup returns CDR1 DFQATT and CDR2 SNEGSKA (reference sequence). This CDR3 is CSARDGLEQFF. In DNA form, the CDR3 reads TGCAGTGCTAGAGATGGACTGGAGCAGTTCTTC.

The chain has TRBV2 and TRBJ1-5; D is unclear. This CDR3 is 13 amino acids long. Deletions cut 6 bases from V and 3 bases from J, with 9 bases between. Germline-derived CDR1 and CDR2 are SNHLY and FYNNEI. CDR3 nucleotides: TGTGCCAGCAGCGCACCCACCAATCAGCCCCAGCATTTT. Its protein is CASSAPTNQPQHF.

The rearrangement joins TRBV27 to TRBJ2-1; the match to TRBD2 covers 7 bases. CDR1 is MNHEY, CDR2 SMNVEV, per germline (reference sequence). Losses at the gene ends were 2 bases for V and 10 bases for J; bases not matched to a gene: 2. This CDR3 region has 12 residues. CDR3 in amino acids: CASSLGRGEQFF. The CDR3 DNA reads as TGTGCCAGCAGTTTAGGGCGGGGGGAGCAGTTCTTC.

In DNA, the CDR3 is TGTGCCAGCAGCGGGGACAGGGGGCTTTTCGAGCAGTACTTC. Its protein product is CASSGDRGLFEQYF. The chain joins TRBV7-9 to TRBJ2-7; TRBD1 aligns across 12 bases. In germline, CDR1 is SEHNR, CDR2 FQNEAQ (reference sequence). This CDR3 is 14 amino acids long. The V gene end was trimmed by 5 bases and the J gene end by 6 bases; junction bases not matched to a gene: 5.